This TCR beta chain was sequenced for a study of early T cells in non-severe SARS-CoV-2 infection. Individually, cDNA molecules had unique molecular identifiers attached to them. In TCRdb, the 5' RACE reads were re-called with MiXCR into one record per CDR3 protein. Of roughly 46,000 distinct CDR3 sequences detected, roughly 7.1% appear once; the ten largest clones hold more than 4.5%. The CDR3 is 14 residues long. Per germline, CDR1 SGHVS and CDR2 FNYEAQ. Trimming cost V 1 base and J 7 bases, with 14 bases left between them. This clonotype was counted at least ten times. V usage is TRBV7-6 and J usage is TRBJ2-7; D might be TRBD1 (5 bases). The sample was whole blood. This TCR was sampled from an adult who was a healthcare worker with PCR-confirmed SARS-CoV-2 infection or an uninfected control (not recorded which). CDR3 DNA: TGTGCCAGCAGCTTAGGGGGCCCGGTCCCGGAGCAGTACTTC. Translated, it gives CASSLGGPVPEQYF.